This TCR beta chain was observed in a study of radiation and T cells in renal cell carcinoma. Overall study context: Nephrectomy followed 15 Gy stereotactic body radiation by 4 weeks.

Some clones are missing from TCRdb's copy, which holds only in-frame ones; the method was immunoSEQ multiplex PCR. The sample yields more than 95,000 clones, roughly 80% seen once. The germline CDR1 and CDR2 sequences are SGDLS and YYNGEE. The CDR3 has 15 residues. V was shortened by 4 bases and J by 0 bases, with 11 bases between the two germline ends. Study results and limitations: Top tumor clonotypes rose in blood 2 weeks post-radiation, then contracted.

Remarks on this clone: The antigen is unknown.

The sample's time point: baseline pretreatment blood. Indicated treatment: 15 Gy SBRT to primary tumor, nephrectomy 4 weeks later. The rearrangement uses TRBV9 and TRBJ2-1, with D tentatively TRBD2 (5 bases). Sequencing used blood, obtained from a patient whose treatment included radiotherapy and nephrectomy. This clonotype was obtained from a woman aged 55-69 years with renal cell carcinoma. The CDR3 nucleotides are TGTGCCAGCAGCCCCGCGGGTTCCTCCTACAATGAGCAGTTCTTC. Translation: CASSPAGSSYNEQFF.